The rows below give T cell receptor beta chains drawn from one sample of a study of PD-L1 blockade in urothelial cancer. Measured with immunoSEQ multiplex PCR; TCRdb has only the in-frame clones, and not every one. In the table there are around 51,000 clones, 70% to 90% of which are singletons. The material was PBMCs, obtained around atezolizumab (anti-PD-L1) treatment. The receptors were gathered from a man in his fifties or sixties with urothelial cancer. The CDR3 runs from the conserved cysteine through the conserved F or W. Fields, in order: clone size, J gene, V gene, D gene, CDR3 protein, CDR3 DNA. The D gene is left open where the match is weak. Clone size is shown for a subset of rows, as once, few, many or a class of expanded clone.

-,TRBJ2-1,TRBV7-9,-,CASSPPWAGNEQFF,TGTGCCAGCAGCCCCCCTTGGGCAGGGAATGAGCAGTTCTTC
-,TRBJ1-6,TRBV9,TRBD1,CASSASGTGSNSPLHF,TGTGCCAGCAGCGCCTCCGGGACAGGTAGTAATTCACCCCTCCACTTT
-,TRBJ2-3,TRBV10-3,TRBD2,CAIRQGTSGISTDTQYF,TGTGCCATCAGGCAAGGGACTAGCGGAATTAGCACAGATACGCAGTATTTT
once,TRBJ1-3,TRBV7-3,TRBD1,CASSLTGGNSGNTIYF,TGTGCCAGCAGCCTCACAGGGGGCAATTCGGGAAACACCATATATTTT
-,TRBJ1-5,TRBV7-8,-,CASSLAGAGSGNQPQHF,TGTGCCAGCAGCTTAGCAGGGGCAGGGTCGGGCAATCAGCCCCAGCATTTT
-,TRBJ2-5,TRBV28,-,CASRTGVGETQYF,TGTGCCAGCCGAACGGGGGTGGGGGAGACCCAGTACTTC
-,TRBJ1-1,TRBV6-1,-,CASSATVNTEAFF,TGTGCCAGCAGTGCGACAGTGAACACTGAAGCTTTCTTT
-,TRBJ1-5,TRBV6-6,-,CASSYPGGNQPQHF,TGTGCCAGCAGTTACCCCGGTGGCAATCAGCCCCAGCATTTT
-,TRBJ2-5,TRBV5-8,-,CASSSRETQYF,TGTGCCAGCAGCTCACGGGAGACCCAGTACTTC
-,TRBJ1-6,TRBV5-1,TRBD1,CASSLQGAVGSPLHF,TGCGCCAGCAGCCTCCAGGGGGCAGTTGGTTCACCCCTCCACTTT
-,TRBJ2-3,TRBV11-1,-,CASSFDRTTDTQYF,TGTGCCAGCAGCTTCGACAGGACCACAGATACGCAGTATTTT
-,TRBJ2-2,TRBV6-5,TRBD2,CASSYRGGTGELFF,TGTGCCAGCAGTTACAGGGGAGGGACCGGGGAGCTGTTTTTT
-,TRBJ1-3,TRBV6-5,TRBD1,CASSPQGIPGNTIYF,TGTGCCAGCAGTCCACAGGGGATCCCTGGAAACACCATATATTTT
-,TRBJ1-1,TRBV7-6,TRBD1,CASSPQTGGEEAFF,TGTGCCAGCAGCCCACAAACAGGGGGGGAGGAAGCTTTCTTT
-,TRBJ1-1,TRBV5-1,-,CASTQGTPNTEAFF,TGCGCCAGCACACAAGGGACACCGAACACTGAAGCTTTCTTT
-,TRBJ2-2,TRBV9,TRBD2,CASSTQTSGVGTGELFF,TGTGCCAGCAGCACCCAAACTAGCGGGGTGGGGACCGGGGAGCTGTTTTTT
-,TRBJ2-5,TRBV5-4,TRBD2,CASSFSGSETQYF,TGTGCCAGCAGCTTTAGCGGGAGTGAGACCCAGTACTTC
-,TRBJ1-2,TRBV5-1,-,CASSLTAGDGYTF,TGCGCCAGCAGCTTGACGGCGGGGGATGGCTACACCTTC
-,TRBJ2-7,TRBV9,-,CASSGAQSIEQYF,TGTGCCAGCAGCGGGGCCCAATCTATCGAGCAGTACTTC
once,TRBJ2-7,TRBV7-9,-,CASSPGLGSYEQYF,TGTGCCAGCAGCCCAGGACTGGGCTCCTACGAGCAGTACTTC
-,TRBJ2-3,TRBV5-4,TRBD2,CASRSDSGRGTDTQYF,TGTGCCAGCAGGAGCGATAGCGGGAGGGGAACAGATACGCAGTATTTT
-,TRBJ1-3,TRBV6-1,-,CASSESTVWGNTIYF,TGTGCCAGCAGTGAATCAACAGTTTGGGGAAACACCATATATTTT
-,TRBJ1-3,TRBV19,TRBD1,CASHRGGNTIYF,TGTGCCAGCCACAGGGGCGGAAACACCATATATTTT
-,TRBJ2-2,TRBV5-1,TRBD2,CASSPPTSHGTGELFF,TGCGCCAGCAGCCCACCGACTAGCCATGGGACCGGGGAGCTGTTTTTT
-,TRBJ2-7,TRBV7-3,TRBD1,CASSYRTGMYNEQYF,TGTGCCAGCAGCTACCGGACAGGGATGTACAACGAGCAGTACTTC
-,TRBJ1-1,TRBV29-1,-,CSVERANSEAFF,TGCAGCGTTGAACGCGCGAACAGTGAAGCTTTCTTT
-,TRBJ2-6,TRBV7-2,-,CASSTRDRSSGANVLTF,TGTGCCAGCAGCACAAGAGACAGGAGCTCTGGGGCCAACGTCCTGACTTTC
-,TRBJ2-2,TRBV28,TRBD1,CASRSSGGILAGELFF,TGTGCCAGCAGGTCCTCAGGGGGCATTTTGGCCGGGGAGCTGTTTTTT
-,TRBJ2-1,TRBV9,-,CASSPRGRGSGFYEQFF,TGTGCCAGCAGCCCAAGGGGGAGGGGATCAGGGTTCTATGAGCAGTTCTTC
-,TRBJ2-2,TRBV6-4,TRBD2,CASRISGGASTGELFF,TGTGCCAGCAGGATTAGCGGGGGGGCCAGCACCGGGGAGCTGTTTTTT
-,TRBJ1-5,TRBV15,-,CATSRVRREDQPQHF,TGTGCCACCAGCAGAGTTCGGAGGGAGGATCAGCCCCAGCATTTT
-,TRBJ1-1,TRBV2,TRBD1,CASNKGAMNTEAFF,TGTGCCAGCAATAAGGGGGCGATGAACACTGAAGCTTTCTTT
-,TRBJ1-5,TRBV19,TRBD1,CASSLDRVSNQPQHF,TGTGCCAGTAGTCTCGACAGGGTTAGCAATCAGCCCCAGCATTTT
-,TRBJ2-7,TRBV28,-,CASTSGYEQYF,TGTGCCAGCACCTCCGGCTACGAGCAGTACTTC
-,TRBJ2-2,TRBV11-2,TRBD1,CASRPTGSTGELFF,TGTGCCAGCAGGCCGACAGGGTCCACCGGGGAGCTGTTTTTT
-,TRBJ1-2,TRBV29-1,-,CSAWAQGYTF,TGCAGCGCTTGGGCGCAGGGCTACACCTTC
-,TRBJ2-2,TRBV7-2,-,CASSSGGGYTGELFF,TGTGCCAGCAGCTCCGGAGGAGGGTACACCGGGGAGCTGTTTTTT
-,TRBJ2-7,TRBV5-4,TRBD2,CASSLPGGRSYEQYF,TGTGCCAGCAGCCTTCCGGGAGGCCGAAGCTACGAGCAGTACTTC
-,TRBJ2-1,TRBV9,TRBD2,CASSARGLDYNEQFF,TGTGCCAGCAGCGCCAGAGGACTAGACTACAATGAGCAGTTCTTC
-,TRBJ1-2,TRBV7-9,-,CASSLMTHSGSYGYTF,TGTGCCAGCAGCCTAATGACACACAGTGGTAGCTATGGCTACACCTTC
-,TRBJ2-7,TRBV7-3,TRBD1,CASSRWGRGQGNQQYF,TGTGCCAGCAGCCGGTGGGGGCGGGGACAGGGTAACCAGCAGTACTTC
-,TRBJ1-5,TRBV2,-,CASSSGEYNQPQHF,TGTGCCAGCAGTTCAGGTGAATACAATCAGCCCCAGCATTTT